This T cell receptor beta chain originates from a study of radiotherapy plus CTLA-4 blockade in lung cancer. The CDR3 contains 14 residues. Per the germline V gene, CDR1 is SGHTA and CDR2 is FQGTGA. Trimming cost V 5 bases and J 0 bases, with 11 bases left between them. Study results and caveats: Radiotherapy plus ipilimumab was followed by expansion in blood of tumor-derived TCR clones.

This clone was found a few times. Its specificity is not known. Repertoires were generated with immunoSEQ multiplex PCR, while TCRdb's copy carries only in-frame clones and drops some. The sample contains under 45,000 clones, 75% to 85% of which appear only once. The chain couples TRBV7-3 to TRBJ2-7, with D tentatively TRBD2 (6 bases). The sample here was peripheral blood, taken from a patient treated with radiotherapy plus ipilimumab. The TCR originated in a human donor with non-small cell lung cancer that progressed on radiotherapy plus ipilimumab. The CDR3 coding sequence is TGTGCCAGCAGCCCGGCCGGGAGCTCCTACGAGCAGTACTTC. This translates into CASSPAGSSYEQYF.